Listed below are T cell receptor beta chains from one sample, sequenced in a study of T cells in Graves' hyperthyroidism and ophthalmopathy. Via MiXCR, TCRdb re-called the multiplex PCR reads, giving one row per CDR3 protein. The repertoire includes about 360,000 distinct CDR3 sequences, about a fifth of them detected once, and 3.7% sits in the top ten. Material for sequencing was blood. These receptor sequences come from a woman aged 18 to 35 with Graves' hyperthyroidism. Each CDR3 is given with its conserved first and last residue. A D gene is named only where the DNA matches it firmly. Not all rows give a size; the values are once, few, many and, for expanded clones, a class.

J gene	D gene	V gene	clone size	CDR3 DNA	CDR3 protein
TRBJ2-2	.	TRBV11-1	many	TGTGCCACAAAGCCCCCGGGACCGCAGAACACCGGGGAGCTGTTTTTT	CATKPPGPQNTGELFF
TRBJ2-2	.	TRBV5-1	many	TGCGCCAGCAGCTCTCTGGGGAACACCGGGGAGCTGTTTTTT	CASSSLGNTGELFF
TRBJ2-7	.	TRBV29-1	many	TGCAGCGTTGAATTAGCAGACGGCTACGAGCAGTACTTC	CSVELADGYEQYF
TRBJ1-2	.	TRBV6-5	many	TGTGCCAGCAGTTACTCGGCAGGGGATTGGCGCGGCTACACCTTC	CASSYSAGDWRGYTF
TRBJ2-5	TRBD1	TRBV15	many	TGTGCCACCAGCAGAGATAAAGGACAGGGGATGGAGACCCAGTACTTC	CATSRDKGQGMETQYF
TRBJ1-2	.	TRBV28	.	TGTGCCAGCAGTTTTCCCCCCGGTAGGGTGGGCTATGGCTACACCTTC	CASSFPPGRVGYGYTF
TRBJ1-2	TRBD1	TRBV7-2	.	TGTGCCAGCAGCTCGAAACAGGGGGCGTATGGCTACACCTTC	CASSSKQGAYGYTF
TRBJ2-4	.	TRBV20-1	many	TGCAGTGCCTCCGGGCCGAGCGCCCCCAAAAACATTCAGTACTTC	CSASGPSAPKNIQYF
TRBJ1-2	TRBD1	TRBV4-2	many	TGTGCCAGCAGCCAAGGGAACAGGGGCGGCTACACCTTC	CASSQGNRGGYTF
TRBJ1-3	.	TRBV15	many	TGTGCCACCAGGTCCTACTCTGGAAACACCATATATTTT	CATRSYSGNTIYF